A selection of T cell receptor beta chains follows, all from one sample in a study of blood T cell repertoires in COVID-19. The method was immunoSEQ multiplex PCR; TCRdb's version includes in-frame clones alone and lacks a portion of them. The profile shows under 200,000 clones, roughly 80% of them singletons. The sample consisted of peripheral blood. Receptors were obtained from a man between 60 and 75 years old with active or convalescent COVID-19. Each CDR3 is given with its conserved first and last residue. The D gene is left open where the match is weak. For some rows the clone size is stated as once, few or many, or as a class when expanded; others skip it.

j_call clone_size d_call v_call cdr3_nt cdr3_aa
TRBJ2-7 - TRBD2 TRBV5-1 TGCGCCAGCAGCCGACTGACTAGCGGAGACGAGCAGTACTTC CASSRLTSGDEQYF
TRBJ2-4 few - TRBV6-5 TGTGCCAGCAGACAGCTAGCCAAAAACATTCAGTACTTC CASRQLAKNIQYF
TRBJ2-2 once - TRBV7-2 TGTGCCAGCAGCTTAACGGGTTCGGGCACCGGGGAGCTGTTTTTT CASSLTGSGTGELFF
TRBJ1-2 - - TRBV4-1 TGCGCCAGCAGCCGTGGAGGAGGGGAGGGTGGCTACACCTTC CASSRGGGEGGYTF
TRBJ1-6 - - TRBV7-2 TGTGCCAGCAGCTCGGGACTGACCTATAATTCACCCCTCCACTTT CASSSGLTYNSPLHF
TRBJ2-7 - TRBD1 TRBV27 TGTGCCAGCAGGCGGACAGGGGGTCTCAGAGAGCAGTACTTC CASRRTGGLREQYF
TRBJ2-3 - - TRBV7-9 TGTGCCAGTGGCGGGATCACAGATACGCAGTATTTT CASGGITDTQYF
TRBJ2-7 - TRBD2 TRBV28 TGTGCCAGCAGTTCGCCGGGACTAGAATACGAGCAGTACTTC CASSSPGLEYEQYF
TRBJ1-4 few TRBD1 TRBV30 TGTGCTCTCGGTACAGGGGGTATGAAAAAACTGTTTTTT CALGTGGMKKLFF
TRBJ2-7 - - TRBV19 TGTGCCAGTAGTATAGGAGGCTACGAGCAGTACTTC CASSIGGYEQYF
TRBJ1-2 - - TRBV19 TGTGCCCCAGGTGAGGCAGGAATAAGGGCAGGGTCCTTCCCGGATGGCTACACCTTC CAPGEAGIRAGSFPDGYTF
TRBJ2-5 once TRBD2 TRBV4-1 TGCGCCAGCAGCCCCCAAGAGGCTAGCGGGAAAGAGACCCAGTACTTC CASSPQEASGKETQYF
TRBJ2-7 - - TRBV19 TGTGCCAGTTCTCAGGACAGAGATTACGAGCAGTACTTC CASSQDRDYEQYF
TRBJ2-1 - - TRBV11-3 TGTGCCAGCAGCCTTTCCTACAATGAGCAGTTCTTC CASSLSYNEQFF
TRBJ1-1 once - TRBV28 TGTGCCAGCGAAGGTTATGGAGCCTGGGACACTGAAGCTTTCTTT CASEGYGAWDTEAFF
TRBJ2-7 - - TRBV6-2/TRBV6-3 TGTGCCAGCAGTCTTCCGAGGGATGAGCAGTACTTC CASSLPRDEQYF
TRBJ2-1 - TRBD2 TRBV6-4 TGTGCCAGCAGCCGGGCGGGAGACTCGCCCAATGAGCAGTTCTTC CASSRAGDSPNEQFF
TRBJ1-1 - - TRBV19 TGTGCCAGTAGTTTATCGGCAGGGGTTAACACTGAAGCTTTCTTT CASSLSAGVNTEAFF
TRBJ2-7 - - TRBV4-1 TGCGCCAGCAGCCAACCGGCCTACGAGCAGTACTTC CASSQPAYEQYF